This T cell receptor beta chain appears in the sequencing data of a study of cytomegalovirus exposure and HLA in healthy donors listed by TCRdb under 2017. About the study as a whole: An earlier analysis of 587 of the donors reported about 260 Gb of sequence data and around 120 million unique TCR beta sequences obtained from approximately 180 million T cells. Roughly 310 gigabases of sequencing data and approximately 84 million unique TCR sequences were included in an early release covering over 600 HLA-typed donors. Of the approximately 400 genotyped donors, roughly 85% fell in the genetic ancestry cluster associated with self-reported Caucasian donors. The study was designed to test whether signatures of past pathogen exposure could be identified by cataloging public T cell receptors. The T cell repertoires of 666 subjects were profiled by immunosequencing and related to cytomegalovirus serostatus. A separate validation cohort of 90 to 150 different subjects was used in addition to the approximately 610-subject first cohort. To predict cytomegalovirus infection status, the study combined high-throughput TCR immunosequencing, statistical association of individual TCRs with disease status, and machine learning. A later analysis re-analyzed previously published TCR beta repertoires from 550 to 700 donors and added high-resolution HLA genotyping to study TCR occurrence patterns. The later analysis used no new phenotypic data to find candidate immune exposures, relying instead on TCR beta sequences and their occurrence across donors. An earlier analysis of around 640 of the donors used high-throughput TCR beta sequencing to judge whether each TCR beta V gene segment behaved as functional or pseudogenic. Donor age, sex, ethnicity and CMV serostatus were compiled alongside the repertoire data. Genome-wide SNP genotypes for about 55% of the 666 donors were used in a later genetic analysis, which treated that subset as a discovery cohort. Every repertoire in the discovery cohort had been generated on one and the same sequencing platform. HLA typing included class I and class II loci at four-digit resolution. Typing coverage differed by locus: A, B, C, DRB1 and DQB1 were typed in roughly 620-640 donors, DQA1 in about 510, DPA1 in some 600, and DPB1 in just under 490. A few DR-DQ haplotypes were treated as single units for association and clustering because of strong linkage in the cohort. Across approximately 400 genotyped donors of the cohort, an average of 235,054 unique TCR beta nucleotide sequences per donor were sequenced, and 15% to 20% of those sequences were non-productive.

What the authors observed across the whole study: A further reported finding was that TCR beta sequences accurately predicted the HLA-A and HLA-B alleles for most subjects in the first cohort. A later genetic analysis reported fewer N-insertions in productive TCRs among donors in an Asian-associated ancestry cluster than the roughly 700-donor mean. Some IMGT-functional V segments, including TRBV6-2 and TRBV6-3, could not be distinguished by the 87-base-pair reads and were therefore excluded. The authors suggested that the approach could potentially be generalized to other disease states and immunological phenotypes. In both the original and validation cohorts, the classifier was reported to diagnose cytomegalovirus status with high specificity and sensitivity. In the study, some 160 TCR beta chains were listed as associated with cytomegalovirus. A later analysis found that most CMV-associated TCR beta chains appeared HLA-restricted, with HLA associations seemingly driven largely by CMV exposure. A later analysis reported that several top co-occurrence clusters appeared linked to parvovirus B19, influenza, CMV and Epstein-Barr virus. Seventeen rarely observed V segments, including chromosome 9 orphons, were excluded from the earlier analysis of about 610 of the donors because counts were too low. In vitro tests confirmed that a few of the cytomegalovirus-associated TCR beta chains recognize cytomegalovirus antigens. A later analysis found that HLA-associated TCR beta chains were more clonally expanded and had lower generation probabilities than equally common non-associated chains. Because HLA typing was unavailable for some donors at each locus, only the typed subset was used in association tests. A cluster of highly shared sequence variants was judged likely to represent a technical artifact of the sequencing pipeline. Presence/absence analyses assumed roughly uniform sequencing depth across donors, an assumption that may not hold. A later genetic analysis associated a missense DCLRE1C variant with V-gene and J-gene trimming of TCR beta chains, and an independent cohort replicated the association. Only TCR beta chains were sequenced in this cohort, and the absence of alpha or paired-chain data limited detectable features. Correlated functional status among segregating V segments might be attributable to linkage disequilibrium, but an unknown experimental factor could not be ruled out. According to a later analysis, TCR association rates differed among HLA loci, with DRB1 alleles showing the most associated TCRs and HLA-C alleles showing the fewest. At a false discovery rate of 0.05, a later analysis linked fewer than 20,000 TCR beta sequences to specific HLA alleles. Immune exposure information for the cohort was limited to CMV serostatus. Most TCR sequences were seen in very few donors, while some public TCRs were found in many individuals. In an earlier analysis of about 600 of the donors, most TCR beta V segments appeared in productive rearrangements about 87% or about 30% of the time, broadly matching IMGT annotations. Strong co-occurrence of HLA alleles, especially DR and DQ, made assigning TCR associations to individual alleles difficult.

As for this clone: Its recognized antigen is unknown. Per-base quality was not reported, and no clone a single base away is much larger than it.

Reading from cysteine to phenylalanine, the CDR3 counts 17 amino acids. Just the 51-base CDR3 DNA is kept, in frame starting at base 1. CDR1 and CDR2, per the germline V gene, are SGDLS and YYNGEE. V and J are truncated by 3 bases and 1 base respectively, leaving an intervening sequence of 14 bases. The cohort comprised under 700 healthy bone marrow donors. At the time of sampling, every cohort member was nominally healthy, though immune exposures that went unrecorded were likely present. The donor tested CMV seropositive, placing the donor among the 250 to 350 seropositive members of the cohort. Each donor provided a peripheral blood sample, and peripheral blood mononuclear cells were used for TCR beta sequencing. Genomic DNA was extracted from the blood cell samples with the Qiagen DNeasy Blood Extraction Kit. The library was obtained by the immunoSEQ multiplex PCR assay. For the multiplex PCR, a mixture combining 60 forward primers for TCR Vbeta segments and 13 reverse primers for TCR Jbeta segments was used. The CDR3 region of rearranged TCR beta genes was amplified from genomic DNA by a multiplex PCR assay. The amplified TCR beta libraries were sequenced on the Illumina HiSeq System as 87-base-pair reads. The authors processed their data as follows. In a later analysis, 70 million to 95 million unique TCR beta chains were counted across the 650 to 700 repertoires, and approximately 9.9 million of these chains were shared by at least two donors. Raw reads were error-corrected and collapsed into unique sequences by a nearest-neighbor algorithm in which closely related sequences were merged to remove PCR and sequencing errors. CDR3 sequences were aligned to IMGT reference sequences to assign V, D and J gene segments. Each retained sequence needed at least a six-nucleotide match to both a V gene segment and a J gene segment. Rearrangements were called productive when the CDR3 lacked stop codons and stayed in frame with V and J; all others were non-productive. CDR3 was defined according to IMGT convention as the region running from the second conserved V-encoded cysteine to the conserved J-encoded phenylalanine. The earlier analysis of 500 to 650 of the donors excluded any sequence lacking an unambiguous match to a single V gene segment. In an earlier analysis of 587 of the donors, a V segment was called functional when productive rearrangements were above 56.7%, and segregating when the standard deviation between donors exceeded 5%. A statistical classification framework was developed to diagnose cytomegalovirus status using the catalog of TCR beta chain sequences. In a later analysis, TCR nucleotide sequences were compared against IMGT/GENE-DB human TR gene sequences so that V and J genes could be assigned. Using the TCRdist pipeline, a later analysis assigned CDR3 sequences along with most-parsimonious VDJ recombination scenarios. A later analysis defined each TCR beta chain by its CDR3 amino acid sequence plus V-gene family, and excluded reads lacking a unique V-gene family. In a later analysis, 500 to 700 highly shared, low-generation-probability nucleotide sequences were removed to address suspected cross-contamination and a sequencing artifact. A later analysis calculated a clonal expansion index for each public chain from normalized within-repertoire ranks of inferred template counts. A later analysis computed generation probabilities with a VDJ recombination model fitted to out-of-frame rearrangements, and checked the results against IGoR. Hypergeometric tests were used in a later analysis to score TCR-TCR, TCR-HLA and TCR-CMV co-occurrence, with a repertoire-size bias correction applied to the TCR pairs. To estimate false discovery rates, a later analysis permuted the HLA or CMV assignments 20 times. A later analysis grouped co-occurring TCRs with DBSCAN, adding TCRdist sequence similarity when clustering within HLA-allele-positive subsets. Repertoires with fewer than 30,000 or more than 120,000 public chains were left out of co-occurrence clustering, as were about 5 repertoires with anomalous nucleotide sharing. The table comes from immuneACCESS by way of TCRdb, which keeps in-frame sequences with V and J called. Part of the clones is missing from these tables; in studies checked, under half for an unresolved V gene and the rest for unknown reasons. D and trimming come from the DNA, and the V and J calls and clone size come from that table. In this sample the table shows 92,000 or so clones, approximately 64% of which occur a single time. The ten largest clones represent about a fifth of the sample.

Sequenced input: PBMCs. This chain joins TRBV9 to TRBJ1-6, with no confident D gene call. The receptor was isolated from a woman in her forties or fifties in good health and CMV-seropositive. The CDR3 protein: CASSDPADKSYNSPLHF. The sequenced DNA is TGTGCCAGCAGCGATCCCGCAGACAAGTCCTATAATTCACCCCTCCACTTT.